This T cell receptor (beta chain) was obtained from a study of regulatory T cells in long-lasting Graves disease. Both iRepertoire HTBI primers and Arm-PCR of CDR3 regions were used to build the TCR beta libraries. MiXCR, applied by TCRdb to the multiplex PCR reads, yields one record per CDR3 protein. Counted here are around 400,000 distinct CDR3 sequences, less than 20% occurring once; the ten biggest clones make up over 20%. This clonotype was counted a few times. The time point: newly diagnosed GD, antithyroid drugs for less than 3 months. With RNA extracted from PBMCs as input, the TCR library was made. Germline CDR1 LGHNA, CDR2 YSLEER. This CDR3 is built from 16 residues. V lost 3 bases and J lost 3, with 18 bases in between.

The source of this sequence is a female donor with Graves disease. The chain links TRBV4-3 to TRBJ2-7; no clear D gene. This sample comprised peripheral blood mononuclear cells (PBMCs), obtained at new diagnosis, from a patient treated with antithyroid drugs. This chain's CDR3 is CASSQAPTVEGYEQYF. The CDR3 DNA sequence: TGCGCCAGCAGCCAGGCGCCCACAGTCGAAGGCTACGAGCAGTACTTC.